A single sample gave rise to the 13 T cell receptor beta chains below, sequenced in a study of regulatory T cells in long-lasting Graves disease. Both iRepertoire HTBI primers and Arm-PCR of CDR3 regions were used to build the TCR beta libraries. Via MiXCR, TCRdb re-called the multiplex PCR reads, giving one row per CDR3 protein. The repertoire holds approximately 300,000 distinct CDR3 sequences, 15% to 20% seen once, with less than 40% in the top ten. Noted time point: newly diagnosed GD, antithyroid drugs for less than 3 months. Making the TCR library involved RNA that had been extracted from PBMCs. Material: peripheral blood mononuclear cells (PBMCs), obtained at new diagnosis, from a patient treated with antithyroid drugs. The receptor source for this set is a female donor with Graves disease.

This clonotype was detected many times. The chain joins TRBV28 to TRBJ2-6; 7 bases map to TRBD1. The ends lost 10 bases at V and 2 bases at J; junction bases unmatched: 5. The CDR3 is 14 residues long. Looked up from germline, CDR1 is MDHEN and CDR2 is SYDVKM. The CDR3 DNA sequence: TGTGCCACCTTTCAGGGGGCTGGGGCCAACGTCCTGACTTTC. Residues: CATFQGAGANVLTF.

There are many counts of this clonotype. V usage is TRBV7-9 and J usage is TRBJ2-5, with 11 positions matching TRBD2. Unmatched junction bases numbered 4, after V lost 5 bases and J lost 2 bases. Germline V gene data show CDR1 as SEHNR and CDR2 as FQNEAQ (reference sequence). The CDR3 is 15 amino acids. The CDR3 coding sequence is TGTGCCAGCAGCCCGGGACTAGCGGTGCAAGAGACCCAGTACTTC. Translating gives CASSPGLAVQETQYF.

The CDR3 DNA follows: TGTGCCAGCAGTTACAGCTTGTCTGGAAACACCATATATTTT. Translated: CASSYSLSGNTIYF. This chain connects TRBV7-2 to TRBJ1-3; no clear D. CDR3 length equals 14 residues. Per the germline V gene, CDR1 is SGHTA and CDR2 is FQGNSA. The ends were cut back, 6 bases at V and 1 base at J, with 10 bases in the middle.

Ten or more counts support this clonotype. This chain connects TRBV19 to TRBJ1-5; D remains ambiguous. Germline lookup yields CDR1 LNHDA and CDR2 SQIVND (reference sequence). The CDR3 consists of 14 residues. The V end was cut by 3 bases, the J end by 0 bases, with 6 bases between. The CDR3 nucleotides read TGTGCCAGTAGTATTCGGGGTAGCAATCAGCCCCAGCATTTT. This encodes CASSIRGSNQPQHF.

With respect to this clonotype: Just one base apart from a much larger clone, this may be a read error. The rearrangement joins TRBV9 to TRBJ2-4, with a weak D call TRBD1 (5 bases). Per germline, CDR1 SGDLS and CDR2 YYNGEE. The CDR3 covers 18 residues. The CDR3 region has the DNA TGCGCCAGCAGCTTCCGCCAAGGGGAATTCCCACAAAAGAACATTCAGTACTTC. The encoded protein is CASSFRQGEFPQKNIQYF. The full variable domain, rest sourced from reference TRBV9 and TRBJ2-4, is DSGVTQTPKHLITATGQRVTLRCSPRSGDLSVYWYQQSLDQGLQFLIQYYNGEERAKGNILERFSAQQFPDLHSELNLSSLELGDSALYFCASSFRQGEFPQKNIQYFGAGTRLSVL.

The V and J genes are TRBV27 and TRBJ1-1; D is perhaps TRBD1 (6 bases). Trimming stripped 3 bases from V and 3 bases from J, with 14 bases between. Germline lookup yields CDR1 MNHEY and CDR2 SMNVEV (reference sequence). The CDR3 loop spans 15 amino acids. This CDR3 reads CASSLGGRGYTEAFF. The CDR3 coding sequence is TGTGCCAGCAGTTTGGGGGGCAGGGGCTACACTGAAGCTTTCTTT.

The rearrangement uses TRBV7-6 and TRBJ2-7; TRBD1 is a possible D gene (5 bases). Germline V gene data show CDR1 as SGHVS and CDR2 as FNYEAQ. Trimming shortened V by 4 bases and J by 5 bases, and 15 bases separated the two germline ends. CDR3 length: 14 residues. The CDR3, as DNA: TGTGCCAGCAGCTCCCTAAAGGGGTCCCACGAGCAGTACTTC. Translation: CASSSLKGSHEQYF.

This clonotype was seen many times. V is TRBV30 and J is TRBJ1-1; perhaps TRBD1 as D (6 bases). The CDR3 sequence is 13 residues long. Germline values: CDR1 GTSNPN, CDR2 SVGIG (reference sequence). Trimming stripped 7 bases from V and 9 bases from J, with 21 bases between. The CDR3 loop is CASNREGRQKAFF. The CDR3 region has the DNA TGTGCCTCGAACAGGGAGGGACGGCAGAAAGCTTTCTTT.

V and J are TRBV6-1 and TRBJ1-5, with 11 bases matching TRBD1. Per the germline V gene, CDR1 is MNHNS and CDR2 is SASEGT. The CDR3 loop spans 16 amino acids. With V trimmed by 1 base and J by 9 bases, 8 bases remained unmatched. This CDR3 is CASSEVTGTGGLPQHF. The CDR3 coding sequence is TGTGCCAGCAGTGAAGTAACAGGGACAGGGGGGTTGCCCCAGCATTTT.

Remarks on this clonotype: This may come from a read error, since a much larger clone is one base off. The chain uses TRBV28 and TRBJ2-7, with 12 bases lining up with TRBD1. Germline V gene sequence: CDR1 MDHEN, CDR2 SYDVKM. There are 17 residues in the CDR3. CDR3 sequence: CARSLIGGDRGPYEQYF. The CDR3 nucleotides read TGTGCCAGAAGTTTAATCGGCGGGGACAGGGGGCCCTACGAGCAGTACTTC.

This clonotype was picked up many times. The V and J genes are TRBV28 and TRBJ2-7; no definite D call. Deletions cut 6 bases from V and 5 bases from J, with 11 bases between. The CDR3 totals 12 residues. Germline loops: CDR1 MDHEN, CDR2 SYDVKM. CDR3 nucleotide sequence: TGTGCCAGCAGCCTGACACGGGACGAGCAGTACTTC. This codes for CASSLTRDEQYF.

This clonotype has a handful of counts. The chain links TRBV4-1 to TRBJ2-7; D may be TRBD1 or TRBD2 (5 bases each). Germline CDR1 and CDR2: MGHRA and YSYEKL. V was clipped by 2 bases and J by 4 bases, with 18 bases between them. The CDR3 contains 16 residues. The chain's CDR3 is CASSQISSGREYEQYF. Written as DNA, the CDR3 is TGCGCCAGCAGCCAAATTAGTTCGGGACGGGAATACGAGCAGTACTTC.

This clonotype was recorded many times. The chain links TRBV2 to TRBJ2-2; 10 nucleotides line up with TRBD2. Germline CDR1 SNHLY, CDR2 FYNNEI. V was clipped by 6 bases and J by 4 bases; unmatched bases: 5. The CDR3 consists of 15 residues. Here the CDR3 reads CASRTSGTGTGELFF. The CDR3 DNA reads TGTGCCAGCAGAACTAGCGGGACGGGCACCGGGGAGCTGTTTTTT. Looking up the rest from reference TRBV2 and TRBJ2-2 gives the full variable domain: EPEVTQTPSHQVTQMGQEVILRCVPISNHLYFYWYRQILGQKVEFLVSFYNNEISEKSEIFDDQFSVERPDGSNFTLKIRSTKLEDSAMYFCASRTSGTGTGELFFGEGSRLTVL.